This T cell receptor (beta chain) appears in the sequencing data of a study of T cell responses to AZD1222 COVID-19 vaccine. Notes on the study in general: Vaccine-associated CD4 TCRs spanned spike, dominant at 160-218 and 743-854.

Of note for this clone: As yet, its antigen is unknown.

Using immunoSEQ multiplex PCR, the repertoire was profiled, and TCRdb retains in-frame clones only, with some absent. The repertoire holds roughly 78,000 clones, with roughly four fifths as singletons. This CDR3 spans 13 amino acids. V dropped 5 bases and J dropped 5 bases, with 12 bases sitting between them. The germline CDR1 and CDR2 sequences are SQVTM and ANQGSEA. Sequences were derived from peripheral blood, sampled on day 0 of AZD1222 vaccination. The V call is TRBV29-1, the J call TRBJ2-2; a possible D gene is TRBD2 (5 bases). This receptor was obtained from an adult in good health. Here the CDR3 reads CSVSNGETGELFF. CDR3 bases: TGCAGCGTTTCAAACGGGGAGACCGGGGAGCTGTTTTTT.